The 31 T cell receptor beta chains below were found in one sample sequenced in a study of blood T cells in healthy people across ages. Next came a second PCR, run for about 7 to 11 cycles, which used a sample-barcoded 5' primer along with a J-beta primer mix. Each CDR3 protein gets one entry after TCRdb re-called the 5' RACE reads with MiXCR. The data hold approximately 940,000 distinct CDR3 sequences, with about 44% observed a single time. The sequenced material came from blood. The receptors were gathered from a man aged 25-40 years in good health.

CDR3 loop: CASSQDSPSSGNIQYF. Here the CDR3 DNA reads TGTGCCAGCAGCCAAGATTCCCCGAGTAGTGGGAACATTCAGTACTTC. The chain has TRBV4-2 and TRBJ2-4; no clear D. V was clipped by 0 bases and J by 7 bases, with 16 bases between them. From germline, CDR1 is LGHNA and CDR2 YNFKEQ. This CDR3 comprises 16 residues.

V and J are TRBV4-1 and TRBJ1-5, with D possibly TRBD1 on 5 matching bases. This CDR3 is built from 13 residues. Germline CDR1 MGHRA, CDR2 YSYEKL. V was trimmed by 1 base and J by 7 bases, leaving 8 bases between them. CDR3 bases: TGCGCCAGCAGCCAAGGGGGCCGACAGCCCCAGCATTTT. This encodes CASSQGGRQPQHF.

V and J are TRBV5-6 and TRBJ2-4; TRBD1 might be the D (7 bases). Deletions cut 7 bases from V and 0 bases from J, with 17 bases between. CDR1 and CDR2 (germline): SGHDT, YYEEEE. The CDR3 is 16 amino acids. In DNA, the CDR3 is TGTGCCAGCTTCTCCAGGGGGGCCTTAGCCAAAAACATTCAGTACTTC. Amino acid sequence: CASFSRGALAKNIQYF.

In regard to this clonotype: This may be a read error: a much more frequent sequence differs by one nucleotide. This chain joins TRBV7-2 and TRBJ2-3; D ambiguous. Germline V gene lookup returns CDR1 SGHTA and CDR2 FQGNSA. V was trimmed by 3 bases and J by 2 bases, leaving 3 bases between them. The CDR3 has 12 residues. The CDR3 loop reads CASSFVTDTQYF. The CDR3 DNA follows: TGTGCCAGCAGCTTCGTCACAGATACGCAGTATTTT.

This rearrangement joins TRBV6-6 to TRBJ1-5; 7 bases match TRBD1. V lost 5 bases, J lost 4 bases, and 11 bases stayed unmatched. CDR3 length: 16 residues. Per the germline V gene, CDR1 is MNHNY and CDR2 is SVGAGI (reference sequence). CDR3 DNA sequence: TGTGCCAGCAGTGACAGACAAGGGGGCGGAAATCAGCCCCAGCATTTT. Translating gives CASSDRQGGGNQPQHF.

This chain uses TRBV6-6 with TRBJ2-7; D is unresolved. The J call could be wrong; TRBJ2-5 is a better fit for the DNA end. This CDR3 is 14 amino acids long. Germline lookup yields CDR1 MNHNY and CDR2 SVGAGI (reference sequence). Here the CDR3 DNA reads TGTGCCAGCAGTTCCCGGGTCTCAGAAGAGACCCAGTACTTC. Protein product: CASSSRVSEETQYF.

The V and J genes are TRBV27 and TRBJ2-1; 11 bases align to TRBD2. With V trimmed by 8 bases and J by 15 bases, 12 bases remained unmatched. This CDR3 spans 13 amino acids. The germline CDR1 and CDR2 sequences are MNHEY and SMNVEV (reference sequence). CDR3 loop: CASRLTSGEALFF. DNA for the CDR3: TGTGCCAGCCGCTTGACTAGCGGGGAAGCCCTGTTCTTC.

The chain carries TRBV20-1 and TRBJ2-7, with TRBD2 matching over 8 bases. Germline V gene sequence: CDR1 DFQATT, CDR2 SNEGSKA (reference sequence). The ends lost 3 bases at V and 1 base at J; junction bases unmatched: 5. The length of the CDR3 is 14 residues. CDR3 protein: CSASPIAGSYEQYF. The CDR3 DNA reads TGCAGTGCTAGTCCCATAGCGGGGTCCTACGAGCAGTACTTC.

This clonotype was observed once. This rearrangement joins TRBV12-3 or TRBV12-4 to TRBJ2-5; D is undetermined. CDR3 size: 12 residues. Trimming pared 2 bases from V and 13 bases from J, leaving 14 bases between. The CDR3 loop reads CASSLFEFPRYF. CDR3 in DNA: TGTGCCAGCAGTTTATTCGAGTTCCCCAGGTACTTC.

This clonotype was seen a few times. V and J are TRBV10-3 and TRBJ2-3; a possible D gene is TRBD1 (6 bases). The V and J ends lost 4 bases and 2 bases respectively, with 13 bases between them. This CDR3 has 15 amino acids. Germline values: CDR1 ENHRY, CDR2 SYGVKD. CDR3 DNA: TGTGCCATCAGTGCCGCCGGGACACCCACAGATACGCAGTATTTT. Encoded protein: CAISAAGTPTDTQYF.

This clonotype was seen a handful of times. V and J are TRBV3-1 and TRBJ1-1; D gene unclear. The V end was cut by 7 bases, the J end by 0 bases, with 9 bases between. CDR1 and CDR2 from the germline V gene are LGHDT and YNNKEL (reference sequence). The CDR3 contains 13 residues. CDR3: CASISTMNTEAFF. The CDR3, as DNA: TGTGCCAGCATCAGTACTATGAACACTGAAGCTTTCTTT.

The V and J genes are TRBV7-2 and TRBJ1-6, with 12 bases lining up with TRBD1. V trimming: 5 bases; J trimming: 8 bases; junction bases outside the gene matches: 7. CDR3 size: 16 residues. CDR1 and CDR2 (germline): SGHTA, FQGNSA. The chain's CDR3 is CASSPQGTGGHSPLHF. The CDR3 DNA reads TGTGCCAGCAGCCCCCAAGGGACAGGGGGCCATTCACCCCTCCACTTT.

This clonotype occurred a few times. The rearrangement uses TRBV3-1 and TRBJ1-2; the D gene is possibly TRBD1 (6 bases). V lost 0 bases and J 8 bases, leaving 13 bases between the germline ends. The germline V gene has CDR1 LGHDT and CDR2 YNNKEL (reference sequence). This CDR3 region has 14 residues. The CDR3 nucleotides read TGTGCCAGCAGCCAAGACCCGACAGGATCCGGCTACACCTTC. Amino acid sequence: CASSQDPTGSGYTF.

This clonotype appeared once. The chain recombines TRBV20-1 with TRBJ1-2; a possible D gene is TRBD1 (5 bases). The CDR3 length is 15 residues. V was clipped by 0 bases and J by 4 bases, with 15 bases between them. Germline CDR1 and CDR2: DFQATT and SNEGSKA (reference sequence). The CDR3 loop reads CSARDSRDRLYGYTF. The CDR3 DNA is TGCAGTGCTAGAGATAGCAGGGACCGACTCTATGGCTACACCTTC.

J is TRBJ2-1 and V is TRBV28; 9 nucleotides align to TRBD2. Per germline, CDR1 MDHEN and CDR2 SYDVKM. The CDR3 has 13 residues. The V and J ends lost 8 bases and 8 bases, in that order; junction bases with no gene match: 7. CDR3 bases: TGTGCCAGCCCATCAGCGGGGGGCCATGAGCAGTTCTTC. It encodes CASPSAGGHEQFF.

This clonotype has at least ten counts. The chain links TRBV2 to TRBJ1-6; TRBD1 is a possible D gene (6 bases). CDR3 length equals 14 residues. From germline, CDR1 is SNHLY and CDR2 FYNNEI. V lost 5 bases to trimming and J lost 6 bases, with 11 bases between them. This CDR3 is CASSPDRSNSPLHF. The CDR3 DNA is TGTGCCAGCAGTCCTGACAGGAGTAATTCACCCCTCCACTTT.

CDR3 loop: CASSTGTSYGYTF. The CDR3 coding sequence is TGTGCCAGCAGCACAGGGACATCTTATGGCTACACCTTC. This sequence joins TRBV7-2 and TRBJ1-2, with D tentatively TRBD1 (6 bases). Trimming pared 5 bases from V and 5 bases from J, leaving 12 bases between. CDR3 length: 13 residues. CDR1 and CDR2 (germline): SGHTA, FQGNSA.

This rearrangement joins TRBV6-2 or TRBV6-3 to TRBJ2-1; D is uncertain. From germline, CDR1 is MNHEY and CDR2 SVGEGT. The CDR3 totals 13 residues. V was pared by 0 bases and J by 10 bases, with 10 bases between. The DNA for the CDR3 is TGTGCCAGCAGTTACTCGGTATCCGGAGAGCAGTTCTTC. Amino acid sequence: CASSYSVSGEQFF.

This clonotype was observed a handful of times. The V gene is TRBV4-1, the J gene TRBJ2-7; D possibly corresponds to TRBD2 (5 bases). The CDR3 totals 18 residues. Germline V gene sequence: CDR1 MGHRA, CDR2 YSYEKL. V gave up 4 bases and J gave up 3 bases, with 25 bases separating them. The CDR3: CASSPHGWRVTNLYEQYF. The DNA of the CDR3 is TGCGCCAGCAGCCCTCACGGGTGGCGGGTCACAAACCTCTACGAGCAGTACTTC.

The chain links TRBV18 to TRBJ2-7; D is possibly TRBD1 (6 bases). Looked up from germline, CDR1 is KGHSH and CDR2 is LQKENI. Trimming took 2 bases from V and 3 from J, leaving 17 bases between them. CDR3 size: 16 residues. CDR3 in DNA: TGTGCCAGCTCACCAGGTGCCCCGGGACAAGGCTACGAGCAGTACTTC. Protein: CASSPGAPGQGYEQYF.

The chain joins TRBV4-3 to TRBJ1-2, with TRBD1 identical over 7 bases. With 5 bases clipped from V and 3 bases from J, the junction kept 9 bases outside the gene matches. The CDR3 length is 15 residues. Per germline, CDR1 LGHNA and CDR2 YSLEER. This CDR3 is CASSYSSGGDYGYTF. The DNA for the CDR3 is TGCGCCAGCAGCTATTCCTCAGGGGGTGACTATGGCTACACCTTC.

The V gene is TRBV7-2, the J gene TRBJ2-4; 8 nucleotides line up with TRBD1. The J call may be faulty, since TRBJ2-7 better matches the DNA end. The germline V gene encodes CDR1 SGHTA and CDR2 FQGNSA. The CDR3 has 13 residues. The CDR3 coding sequence is TGTGCCAGCAGCACGGGACAGGAAGACGAGCAGTACTTC. This codes for CASSTGQEDEQYF.

This clonotype was recorded only once. The chain combines TRBV9 with TRBJ2-5; 10 nucleotides line up with TRBD2. This CDR3 region has 16 residues. V lost 0 bases to trimming and J lost 1 base; unmatched junction nucleotides: 3. The germline V gene has CDR1 SGDLS and CDR2 YYNGEE. CDR3 loop: CASSVAERGGQETQYF. The CDR3 region has the DNA TGTGCCAGCAGCGTAGCCGAGCGGGGGGGCCAAGAGACCCAGTACTTC.

The chain is built from TRBV3-1 and TRBJ1-2, with D possibly being TRBD1 (6 bases). V shed 4 bases and J shed 8 bases, with 17 bases lying between them. Germline assignment: CDR1 LGHDT and CDR2 YNNKEL (reference sequence). CDR3 length: 14 amino acids. In nucleotides, the CDR3 is TGTGCCAGCAGCCCGATGAAGGACAGTGGAGGCTACACCTTC. Translation: CASSPMKDSGGYTF.

The chain has TRBV5-5 and TRBJ2-3; 8 nucleotides line up with TRBD1. There are 15 residues in the CDR3. Germline trimming cut 0 bases from V and 6 bases from J; bases unmatched to any gene: 6. Germline V gene data show CDR1 as SGHKS and CDR2 as YYEKEE (reference sequence). CDR3 in DNA: TGTGCCAGCAGCTTGGCGCAGGGGGCGAGGGATACGCAGTATTTT. It yields the protein CASSLAQGARDTQYF.

The J gene is TRBJ2-7, the V gene TRBV3-1; TRBD1 is a possible D gene (6 bases). V shed 6 bases and J shed 2 bases, with 14 bases lying between them. CDR3 length equals 14 residues. From germline, CDR1 is LGHDT and CDR2 YNNKEL (reference sequence). The CDR3 spells CASSRDRSTYEQYF. CDR3 nucleotide sequence: TGTGCCAGCAGTCGAGACAGGTCTACCTACGAGCAGTACTTC.

This clonotype showed up just a few times. The V and J genes are TRBV7-9 and TRBJ2-3, with 10 nucleotides matching TRBD1. The CDR3 is made up of 13 amino acids. The germline V gene has CDR1 SEHNR and CDR2 FQNEAQ (reference sequence). The V and J ends lost 5 bases and 6 bases, in that order; junction bases with no gene match: 2. CDR3 amino acids: CASSETGGDTQYF. CDR3 DNA sequence: TGTGCCAGCAGCGAGACAGGGGGCGATACGCAGTATTTT.

This clonotype was recorded a few times. The genes are TRBV4-2 and TRBJ1-1; no definite D call. Trimming removed 0 bases from V and 5 bases from J, with 7 bases in between. This CDR3 contains 13 residues. Germline assignment: CDR1 LGHNA and CDR2 YNFKEQ. The CDR3 DNA reads TGTGCCAGCAGCCAAGATATGCGGACTGAAGCTTTCTTT. Translated, it gives CASSQDMRTEAFF.

This clonotype was counted between two and nine times. This rearrangement joins TRBV2 to TRBJ2-1; 9 nucleotides match TRBD2. Judging by the DNA end, TRBJ2-7 fits better; the J call may be wrong. The length of the CDR3 is 17 residues. Germline loops: CDR1 SNHLY, CDR2 FYNNEI. This CDR3 reads CASPGTSWNSSYNEQYF. CDR3 nucleotide sequence: TGTGCCAGCCCCGGGACTAGCTGGAACAGCTCCTACAATGAGCAGTACTTC.

The gene calls are TRBV5-1 and TRBJ2-5; TRBD1 is a possible D gene (5 bases). This CDR3 spans 15 amino acids. From germline, CDR1 is SGHRS and CDR2 YFSETQ. The V gene lost 0 bases and the J gene lost 3 bases, with 12 bases spanning the gap. For the CDR3, the DNA is TGCGCCAGCAGCTTGGCTGGCAGGGCGGAAGAGACCCAGTACTTC. It encodes CASSLAGRAEETQYF.

This clonotype was seen a handful of times. The V gene is TRBV4-1, the J gene TRBJ2-1; 11 positions match TRBD2. CDR3 length: 18 residues. Trimming removed 1 base from V and 5 bases from J; junction bases left unmatched: 10. CDR1 is MGHRA and CDR2 is YSYEKL in the germline V gene. CDR3 in amino acids: CASSQVRIVAGGHNEQFF. The CDR3, as DNA: TGCGCCAGCAGCCAAGTCCGCATAGTAGCGGGGGGGCACAATGAGCAGTTCTTC.